This T cell receptor beta chain originates from a study of OX40 agonist ivuxolimab in advanced cancers. Turning to the study itself: Patient treatment consisted of intravenous ivuxolimab administration every 2 weeks at 0.01 to 10 mg/kg. The mean age was roughly 60 years, ranging from about 23 to 85, with under 90% of participants male.

Measured with immunoSEQ multiplex PCR; TCRdb has only the in-frame clones, and not every one. The sample has about 49,000 clones; approximately 81% are singletons. Comments on this clone: What it binds is not known.

Germline V CDR1 and CDR2: MNHEY, SMNVEV (reference sequence). The CDR3 is 15 residues long. V shed 10 bases and J shed 6 bases, with 22 bases lying between them. Study-wide results and caveats: Clonal expansion among partial responders at 0.1-3.0 mg/kg ranked near the lowest. Within 6 weeks, CD4+ and CD8+ blood T cells expanded clonally at 0.1 to 3.0 mg/kg.

The rearrangement uses TRBV27 and TRBJ2-1; D perhaps matches TRBD1 (6 bases). This clonotype was obtained from an adult with an advanced solid tumor such as melanoma, head and neck, liver or kidney cancer. The sample here was CD4+ or CD8+ T cells sorted from blood, taken in a trial of the OX40 agonist ivuxolimab. The CDR3 region is CATSSGTQGGNEQFF. The DNA for the CDR3 is TGTGCCACCTCTTCCGGGACACAAGGAGGCAATGAGCAGTTCTTC.